The present T cell receptor (beta chain) was sequenced within a study of cytomegalovirus exposure and HLA in healthy donors. Broader study findings: It was confirmed in vitro that three of the CMV-associated chains were specific for CMV antigens.

Trimming removed 5 bases at V and 5 bases at J, with 13 bases between. This CDR3 has 14 residues. Germline CDR1 SGHTA, CDR2 FQGTGA. In this sample, this clone turned up once. Its antigen is still unknown. The PCR employed 60 Vbeta primers together with 13 Jbeta primers. Assay used: immunoSEQ multiplex PCR; TCRdb lists only in-frame clones, some missing. The sample contains over 150,000 clones, 77% of which appear only once. The chain uses TRBV7-3 and TRBJ2-1; a possible D gene is TRBD2 (5 bases). Sequencing was performed on PBMCs. This sequence was found in a man between 25 and 39 years old in good health and CMV-seropositive. CDR3 residues: CASSPWESNNEQFF. The CDR3 coding sequence is TGTGCCAGCAGCCCCTGGGAGAGCAACAATGAGCAGTTCTTC.